These 24 T cell receptor beta chains originate from one sample sequenced in a study of T cells expressing NK-cell markers. TCRdb reanalyzed the 5' RACE reads and collapses them to one entry per CDR3 protein, without DNA. The listing records 500,000 to 600,000 distinct CDR3 sequences. Material: blood T cells: a sorted CD56 or NKG2C T cell subset, CD4+ or CD8+ T cells, or bulk PBMC T cells (not recorded which). Receptors originate from a man between 18 and 29 years old in good health.

This chain joins TRBV12-5 and TRBJ1-4. The CDR3 has 15 amino acids. From germline, CDR1 is LGHNT and CDR2 FRNRAP. The CDR3 sequence: CASGLVRRGGEKLFF.

This chain joins TRBV4-3 and TRBJ2-1; absent DNA, TCRdb's TRBD2 call cannot be checked. CDR3 size: 17 residues. The germline V gene has CDR1 LGHNA and CDR2 YSLEER. The CDR3 is CASSQDLRLAGSDEQFF.

The rearrangement uses TRBV3-1 and TRBJ2-2. The CDR3 spans 15 residues. CDR1 is LGHDT and CDR2 is YNNKEL in the germline V gene (reference sequence). CDR3: CASTVLNSNTGELFF.

The chain uses TRBV2 and TRBJ1-2; TCRdb picks TRBD1, but there is no DNA to check that call. Looked up from germline, CDR1 is SNHLY and CDR2 is FYNNEI. This CDR3 contains 12 residues. The CDR3 region is CASTTGTYGYTF.

The chain recombines TRBV4-1 with TRBJ1-2. CDR1 is MGHRA and CDR2 is YSYEKL in the germline V gene. The CDR3 extends over 15 amino acids. CDR3 sequence reads: CASSQGPGLNYGYTF.

CDR3 in amino acids: CASSRTGWPYNSPLHF. The chain combines TRBV12-3 or TRBV12-4 with TRBJ1-6; as DNA is missing, the TRBD1 call by TCRdb cannot be tested. The CDR3 extends over 16 amino acids.

This sequence joins TRBV15 and TRBJ2-7. The CDR3 extends over 13 amino acids. The germline gives CDR1 LNHNV, CDR2 YYDKDF (reference sequence). CDR3 residues: CATSRDQPGEQYF. Drawing the rest from reference TRBV15 and TRBJ2-7, the complete variable domain is DAMVIQNPRYQVTQFGKPVTLSCSQTLNHNVMYWYQQKSSQAPKLLFHYYDKDFNNEADTPDNFQSRRPNTSFCFLDIRSPGLGDTAMYLCATSRDQPGEQYFGPGTRLTVT.

The chain joins TRBV3-1 to TRBJ2-7. This CDR3 is 15 amino acids long. Germline lookup yields CDR1 LGHDT and CDR2 YNNKEL (reference sequence). CDR3 sequence reads: CASSQNRAASYEQYF.

The rearrangement joins TRBV6-2 or TRBV6-3 to TRBJ2-3. This CDR3 spans 16 amino acids. Germline V gene data show CDR1 as MNHEY and CDR2 as SVGEGT. CDR3 amino acids: CASSWPSAASTDTQYF.

V is TRBV6-5 and J is TRBJ2-5; absent DNA, TCRdb's TRBD1 call cannot be checked. Germline lookup yields CDR1 MNHEY and CDR2 SVGAGI. The CDR3 loop spans 15 amino acids. The CDR3 here is CASSFGQGRVETQYF.

The chain recombines TRBV27 with TRBJ1-1; the D call from TCRdb, TRBD1, cannot be confirmed without DNA. Germline-derived CDR1 and CDR2 are MNHEY and SMNVEV (reference sequence). The CDR3 contains 16 residues. The CDR3 sequence is CASAPPDRVRDTEAFF.

Here the CDR3 reads CSAQPPRDTDTQYF. The chain carries TRBV20-1 and TRBJ2-3. This CDR3 spans 14 amino acids. Germline assignment: CDR1 DFQATT and CDR2 SNEGSKA (reference sequence).

This chain connects TRBV28 to TRBJ2-7; TCRdb proposes TRBD2, but this gene call is untestable without DNA. Per the germline V gene, CDR1 is MDHEN and CDR2 is SYDVKM. CDR3 size: 13 residues. The chain's CDR3 is CASGPTFPYEQYF.

The chain joins TRBV7-2 to TRBJ2-3; absent DNA, TCRdb's TRBD1 call cannot be checked. This CDR3 is 17 amino acids long. Germline V lookup: CDR1 SGHTA, CDR2 FQGNSA. CDR3: CASSLGRTGGGTDTQYF.

The J gene is TRBJ2-1, the V gene TRBV7-8; with no DNA, the TCRdb D assignment of TRBD1 cannot be verified. The CDR3 runs to 14 residues. Germline V gives CDR1 SGHVS, CDR2 FQNEAQ. CDR3 residues: CASSFRDSNDEQFF.

The chain's CDR3 is CASSGSLAGGNEQFF. V gene TRBV6-1 combines with J gene TRBJ2-1; no DNA is available, so the TRBD2 call from TCRdb remains unchecked. The CDR3 contains 15 residues. Germline V lookup: CDR1 MNHNS, CDR2 SASEGT.

The genes are TRBV20-1 and TRBJ2-2; with no DNA, the TCRdb D assignment of TRBD1 cannot be verified. The CDR3 runs 15 residues. CDR1 DFQATT and CDR2 SNEGSKA come from the germline V gene (reference sequence). This chain's CDR3 is CSASQGRSNTGELFF.

The chain uses TRBV18 and TRBJ2-3; there is no DNA to check the TCRdb D call of TRBD1. The CDR3 loop spans 14 amino acids. Germline V gene sequence: CDR1 KGHSH, CDR2 LQKENI. The CDR3: CASSPTEFTDTQYF.

J is TRBJ2-3 and V is TRBV24-1; with no DNA, the TCRdb D assignment of TRBD1 cannot be verified. This CDR3 has 16 residues. From germline, CDR1 is KGHDR and CDR2 SFDVKD. CDR3 region: CATSGGQGASTDTQYF.

The V call is TRBV7-2, the J call TRBJ2-2; the D gene TCRdb calls, TRBD1, cannot be checked with no DNA. Germline CDR1 reads SGHTA; CDR2 reads FQGNSA. This CDR3 is 13 amino acids long. CDR3 sequence reads: CASSIQGPGELFF.

V gene TRBV15 combines with J gene TRBJ2-1; the TRBD2 assignment by TCRdb is unverifiable without DNA. The CDR3 covers 17 residues. Germline V gene lookup returns CDR1 LNHNV and CDR2 YYDKDF (reference sequence). The CDR3 reads CATSRRSRGLARNEQFF.

This chain connects TRBV12-3 or TRBV12-4 to TRBJ2-3; TCRdb designates TRBD1, a call that cannot be tested without DNA. The CDR3 has 14 residues. Here the CDR3 reads CATQTGVNTDTQYF.

The rearrangement uses TRBV24-1 and TRBJ2-5; TCRdb picks TRBD1, but there is no DNA to check that call. There are 13 residues in the CDR3. Germline V gives CDR1 KGHDR, CDR2 SFDVKD. This chain's CDR3 is CATQQGSQETQYF.

The CDR3 spells CASSQETDNEQFF. The chain has TRBV3-1 and TRBJ2-1; checking the TCRdb D call of TRBD1 is not possible without DNA. The CDR3 has 13 amino acids. CDR1 LGHDT and CDR2 YNNKEL come from the germline V gene (reference sequence).